This T cell receptor beta chain was recovered during a study of cytomegalovirus exposure and HLA in healthy donors. Findings and caveats of the study: According to a subsequent analysis, TCR clusters from the first cohort were inclined to appear together in the roughly 130 validation repertoires. For most TCR sequences rarity was the rule, although some public TCRs occurred in many donors.

The donors were members of the validation cohort, which comprised 120 subjects and was separate from the first cohort of 730 or so subjects. This CDR3 contains 14 residues. Germline CDR1 and CDR2: SGHAT and FQNNGV. This table comes from immunoSEQ multiplex PCR, and its TCRdb copy is limited to in-frame clones, with some not included. The sample has 150,000 or so clones; 94% are singletons. This clone came up once. Its cognate antigen is unknown. The junction departs from the called germline gene at one end, perhaps through a read error. The source material was PBMCs. This clonotype originated in a man between 18 and 29 years old in good health and CMV-seropositive. The rearrangement links TRBV11-2 to TRBJ1-4, with 8 positions matching TRBD1. As DNA, the CDR3 is TGTGCCAGCAGCTTAGATAGGACAGGGCAAAGAATGCTTTTT. Encoded protein: CASSLDRTGQRMLF.